The source of this T cell receptor beta chain is a study of blood T cell repertoires in COVID-19. Across the whole study: Samples of COVID-19 (acute and convalescent) were obtained from the United States, Italy and Spain.

Trimming at V came to 6 bases and at J to 5 bases, leaving 10 bases not matched to a gene. CDR3 length: 14 amino acids. Per germline, CDR1 LNHDA and CDR2 SQIVND (reference sequence). In the authors' methods: Cell counts per sample came from amplifying reference gene primers. The data were produced by immunoSEQ multiplex PCR, yet TCRdb's version contains in-frame clones alone and is incomplete. Clonal size and the V and J genes are those of that table, whereas D and trimming came from the DNA. In the table there are about 260,000 clones, 88% of which are singletons. The specimen sequenced was peripheral blood. V gene TRBV19 combines with J gene TRBJ2-7; TRBD1 matches at 7 bases. The source of this sequence is a woman in her 30s with COVID-19, enrolled during active disease. The CDR3 reads CASSRDRATDEQYF. DNA of the CDR3: TGTGCCAGTAGCCGTGACAGGGCGACGGACGAGCAGTACTTC.